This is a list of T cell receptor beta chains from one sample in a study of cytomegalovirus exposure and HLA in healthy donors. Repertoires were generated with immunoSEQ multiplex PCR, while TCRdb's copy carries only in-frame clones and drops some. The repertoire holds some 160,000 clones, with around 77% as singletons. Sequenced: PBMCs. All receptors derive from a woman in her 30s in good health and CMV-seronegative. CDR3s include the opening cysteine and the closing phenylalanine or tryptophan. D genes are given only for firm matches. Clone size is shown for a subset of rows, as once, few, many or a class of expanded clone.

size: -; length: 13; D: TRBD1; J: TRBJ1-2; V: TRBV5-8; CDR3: CASSPDREVGYTF; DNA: TGTGCCAGCAGCCCTGACAGGGAAGTCGGCTACACCTTC
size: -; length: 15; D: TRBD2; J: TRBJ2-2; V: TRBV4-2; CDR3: CASSHSGANTGELFF; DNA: TGTGCCAGCAGCCATAGCGGGGCTAACACCGGGGAGCTGTTTTTT
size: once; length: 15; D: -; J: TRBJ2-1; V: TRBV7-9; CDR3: CASTPGGGFDNEQFF; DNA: TGTGCCAGCACCCCAGGAGGGGGCTTCGATAATGAGCAGTTCTTC
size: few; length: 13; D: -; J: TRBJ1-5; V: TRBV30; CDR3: CAWGRAYNQPQHF; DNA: TGTGCCTGGGGCAGGGCGTACAATCAGCCCCAGCATTTT
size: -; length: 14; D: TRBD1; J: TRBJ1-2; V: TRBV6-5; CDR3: CATQGGTFPRGYTF; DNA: TGTGCTACACAGGGGGGGACTTTCCCTCGGGGCTACACCTTC
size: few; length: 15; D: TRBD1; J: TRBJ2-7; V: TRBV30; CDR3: CAWSGTGGSSYEQYF; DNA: TGTGCCTGGAGTGGGACAGGGGGAAGCTCCTACGAGCAGTACTTC
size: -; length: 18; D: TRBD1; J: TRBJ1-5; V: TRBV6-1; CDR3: CASSGGTGRTYSNQPQHF; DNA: TGTGCCAGCAGTGGGGGGACAGGGAGAACATATAGCAATCAGCCCCAGCATTTT
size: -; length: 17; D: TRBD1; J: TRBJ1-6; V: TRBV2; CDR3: CASSEVGGQGNNSPLHF; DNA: TGTGCCAGCAGTGAAGTTGGGGGACAGGGGAATAATTCACCCCTCCACTTT
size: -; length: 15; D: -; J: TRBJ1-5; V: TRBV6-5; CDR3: CASSYSAGRNQPQHF; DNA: TGTGCCAGCAGTTACTCGGCAGGGAGGAATCAGCCCCAGCATTTT
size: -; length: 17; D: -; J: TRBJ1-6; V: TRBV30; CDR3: CAWSVPFQGRWNSPLHF; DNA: TGTGCCTGGAGTGTTCCTTTTCAGGGCCGTTGGAATTCACCCCTCCACTTT
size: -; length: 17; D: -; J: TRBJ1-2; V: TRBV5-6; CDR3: CASSPPRSPSSSYGYTF; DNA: TGTGCCAGCAGCCCTCCTAGATCCCCTTCGAGCAGCTATGGCTACACCTTC
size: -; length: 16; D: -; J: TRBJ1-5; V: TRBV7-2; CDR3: CASSRMQGLGNQPQHF; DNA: TGTGCCAGCAGCCGGATGCAGGGATTAGGCAATCAGCCCCAGCATTTT
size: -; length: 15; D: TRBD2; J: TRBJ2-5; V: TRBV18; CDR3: CASSHGTSGGETQYF; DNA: TGTGCCAGCTCACATGGGACTAGCGGGGGCGAGACCCAGTACTTC
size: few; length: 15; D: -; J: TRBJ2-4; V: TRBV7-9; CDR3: CASSPRGGGKNIQYF; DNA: TGTGCCAGCAGCCCTCGGGGAGGGGGAAAAAACATTCAGTACTTC
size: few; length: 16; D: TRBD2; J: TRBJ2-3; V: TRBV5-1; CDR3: CASSLGLAGGVDTQYF; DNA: TGCGCCAGCAGCTTGGGACTAGCGGGGGGAGTGGATACGCAGTATTTT
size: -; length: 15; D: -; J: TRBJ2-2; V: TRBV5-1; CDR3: CASSLPRLHTGELFF; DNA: TGCGCCAGCAGCCTCCCAAGACTGCACACCGGGGAGCTGTTTTTT
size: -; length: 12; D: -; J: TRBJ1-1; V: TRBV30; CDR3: CAFNQGTGEAFF; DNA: TGTGCCTTCAATCAGGGCACCGGTGAAGCTTTCTTT
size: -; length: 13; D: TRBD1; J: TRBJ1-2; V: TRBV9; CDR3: CASSVGTGMGYTF; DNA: TGTGCCAGCAGCGTTGGGACAGGGATGGGCTACACCTTC
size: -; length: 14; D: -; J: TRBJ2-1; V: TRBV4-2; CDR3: CASSPRDGYNEQFF; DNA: TGTGCCAGCAGCCCCAGGGATGGATACAATGAGCAGTTCTTC
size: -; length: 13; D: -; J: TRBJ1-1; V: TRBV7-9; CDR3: CASSPWEGGEAFF; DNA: TGTGCCAGCAGCCCCTGGGAGGGGGGTGAAGCTTTCTTT
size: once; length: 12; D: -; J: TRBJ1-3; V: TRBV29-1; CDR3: CSVTISGNTIYF; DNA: TGCAGCGTTACTATCTCTGGAAACACCATATATTTT
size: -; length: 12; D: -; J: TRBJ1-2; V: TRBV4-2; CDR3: CASSPDNQGYTF; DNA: TGTGCCAGCAGCCCGGACAACCAAGGCTACACCTTC
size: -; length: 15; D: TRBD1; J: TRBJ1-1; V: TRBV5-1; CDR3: CASSLENRGSTEAFF; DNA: TGCGCCAGCAGCTTGGAGAACAGGGGGAGCACTGAAGCTTTCTTT
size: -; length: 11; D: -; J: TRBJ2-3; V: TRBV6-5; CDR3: CASSWGRSQYF; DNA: TGTGCCAGCAGTTGGGGGAGGTCGCAGTATTTT